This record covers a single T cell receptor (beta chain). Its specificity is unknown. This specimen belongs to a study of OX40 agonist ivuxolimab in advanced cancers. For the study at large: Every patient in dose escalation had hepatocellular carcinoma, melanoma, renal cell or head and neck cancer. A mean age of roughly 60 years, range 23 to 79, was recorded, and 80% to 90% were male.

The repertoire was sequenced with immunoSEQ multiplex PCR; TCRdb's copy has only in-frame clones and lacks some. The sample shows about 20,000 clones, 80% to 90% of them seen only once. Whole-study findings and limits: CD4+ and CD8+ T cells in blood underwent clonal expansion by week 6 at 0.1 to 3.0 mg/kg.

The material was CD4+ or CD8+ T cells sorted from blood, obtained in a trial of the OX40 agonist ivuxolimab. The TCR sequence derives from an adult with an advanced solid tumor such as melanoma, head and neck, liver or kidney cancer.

The CDR3 protein is CASSQVVGGLSDYGYTF. CDR3 DNA sequence: TGCGCCAGCAGCCAAGTGGTAGGGGGTTTATCGGACTATGGCTACACCTTC. The chain links TRBV4-1 to TRBJ1-2; weak D call: TRBD1 (6 bases). The CDR3 spans 17 residues. V was trimmed by 1 base and J by 3 bases, leaving 18 bases between them. In germline, CDR1 is MGHRA, CDR2 YSYEKL.